This T cell receptor beta chain was found in a study of blood T cell repertoires in COVID-19. Study background: Samples of COVID-19 (acute and convalescent) were obtained from the United States, Italy and Spain.

Produced via immunoSEQ multiplex PCR; TCRdb's table is partial and in-frame only. The sample includes about 150,000 clones, roughly 80% of them seen just once. V lost 1 base and J 0 bases, leaving 12 bases between the germline ends. The CDR3 sequence is 17 residues long. Per germline, CDR1 SEHNR and CDR2 FQNEAQ (reference sequence). Among Cohort 3 donors, those recovered had two negative PCRs, clearance, or symptom resolution. Specimen: PBMCs or T cells enriched from blood (not recorded which). V usage is TRBV7-9 and J usage is TRBJ1-4; D perhaps matches TRBD1 (5 bases). This TCR came from a woman aged 50 to 60 who had recovered from COVID-19. The CDR3 DNA is TGTGCCAGCAGCTTAGTGGTTGGGGCTGCAACTAATGAAAAACTGTTTTTT. It encodes CASSLVVGAATNEKLFF.